The 32 T cell receptor beta chains reported below all come from one sample, sequenced in a study of blood T cell repertoires in COVID-19. Generated by immunoSEQ multiplex PCR, the TCRdb table keeps only in-frame clones and is missing some. The data show approximately 150,000 clones, with around four fifths seen just once and 6.2% held by the top ten. Material: PBMCs or T cells enriched from blood (not recorded which). The receptors derive from a woman aged 40 to 50 who had recovered from COVID-19.

The CDR3 region is CAWMDSFNSPLHF. In nucleotides, the CDR3 is TGTGCCTGGATGGACAGTTTTAATTCACCCCTCCACTTT. V gene TRBV30 combines with J gene TRBJ1-6, with D maybe TRBD1 (6 bases). Per germline, CDR1 GTSNPN and CDR2 SVGIG (reference sequence). Trimming pared 4 bases from V and 6 bases from J, leaving 10 bases between. The CDR3 is 13 amino acids.

V and J are TRBV3-1 (or the pseudogene TRBV3-2) and TRBJ1-4, with TRBD1 matching 8 bases. The CDR3 sequence is 14 residues long. Germline-derived CDR1 and CDR2 are LGHDT and YNNKEL (reference sequence). With 4 bases clipped from V and 5 bases from J, the junction kept 3 bases outside the gene matches. CDR3 sequence: CASSPRQGNEKLFF. CDR3 DNA: TGTGCCAGCAGCCCCCGACAGGGGAATGAAAAACTGTTTTTT.

The chain links TRBV18 to TRBJ1-1; 7 bases are a match to TRBD1. After removal of 6 bases from V and 4 bases from J, the junction contained 11 bases not matched to a gene. The CDR3 extends over 15 amino acids. Germline assignment: CDR1 KGHSH and CDR2 LQKENI. The CDR3 region has the DNA TGTGCCAGCTCCCCCACGGGTCCAGGGGGCACTGAAGCTTTCTTT. It specifies CASSPTGPGGTEAFF.

The chain carries TRBV3-1 (or the pseudogene TRBV3-2) and TRBJ2-7; D is ambiguous. Trimming stripped 0 bases from V and 4 bases from J, with 7 bases between. The CDR3 length is 13 residues. Germline-derived CDR1 and CDR2 are LGHDT and YNNKEL (reference sequence). CDR3 sequence: CASSQDRQYEQYF. The DNA of the CDR3 is TGTGCCAGCAGCCAAGACAGGCAGTACGAGCAGTACTTC.

The CDR3 loop is CSVPIQGYSGYTF. The CDR3 DNA follows: TGCAGCGTACCCATACAGGGATATTCTGGCTACACCTTC. The chain is built from TRBV29-1 and TRBJ1-2, with D perhaps TRBD1 (6 bases). The CDR3 contains 13 residues. Trimming pared 6 bases from V and 7 bases from J, leaving 18 bases between. Germline-derived CDR1 and CDR2 are SQVTM and ANQGSEA.

This clone occurred a few times. The chain is built from TRBV30 and TRBJ1-5; D not resolved. Germline V CDR1 and CDR2: GTSNPN, SVGIG (reference sequence). Trimming removed 2 bases from V and 5 bases from J, with 10 bases in between. The CDR3 extends over 13 amino acids. In DNA form, the CDR3 reads TGTGCCTGGAGTCCTGACTGGGATCAGCCCCAGCATTTT. It encodes CAWSPDWDQPQHF.

The rearrangement links TRBV19 to TRBJ1-4; D gene uncertain. The germline V gene encodes CDR1 LNHDA and CDR2 SQIVND (reference sequence). The ends were cut back, 4 bases at V and 6 bases at J, with 12 bases in the middle. CDR3 length equals 14 residues. DNA of the CDR3: TGTGCCAGTAGTAGCCGGTTCTCATATGAAAAACTGTTTTTT. It translates to CASSSRFSYEKLFF.

The V call is TRBV27, the J call TRBJ1-2, with TRBD1 matching over 7 bases. This CDR3 spans 15 amino acids. With 2 bases clipped from V and 4 bases from J, the junction kept 7 bases outside the gene matches. The germline CDR1 and CDR2 sequences are MNHEY and SMNVEV (reference sequence). CDR3 loop: CASSLGQGGTYGYTF. The DNA of the CDR3 is TGTGCCAGCAGTTTAGGGCAGGGGGGAACCTATGGCTACACCTTC.

The V and J genes are TRBV2 and TRBJ1-2; D is undetermined. This CDR3 region has 13 residues. V lost 3 bases and J 7 bases, leaving 12 bases between the germline ends. Per germline, CDR1 SNHLY and CDR2 FYNNEI. The CDR3 coding sequence is TGTGCCAGCAGTGATAGTTGGAGAGCTGGCTACACCTTC. Amino acid sequence: CASSDSWRAGYTF.

The rearrangement joins TRBV5-1 to TRBJ1-1, with D possibly matching TRBD1 (5 bases). CDR1 and CDR2 (germline): SGHRS, YFSETQ. This CDR3 is 14 amino acids long. Trimming took off 0 bases at V and 4 bases at J, with 10 bases between the two ends. The CDR3 nucleotides are TGCGCCAGCAGCTTGGGCGGACAAATCACTGAAGCTTTCTTT. Translation gives CASSLGGQITEAFF.

V is TRBV4-1 and J is TRBJ2-2; D gene ambiguous. Germline assignment: CDR1 MGHRA and CDR2 YSYEKL. V shed 0 bases and J shed 0 bases, with 5 bases lying between them. The CDR3 is 15 residues long. Here the CDR3 reads CASSQDSSNTGELFF. CDR3 nucleotide sequence: TGCGCCAGCAGCCAAGACTCTTCGAACACCGGGGAGCTGTTTTTT.

CDR3 amino acids: CASRAGGITGELFF. The DNA for the CDR3 is TGTGCCAGCAGGGCAGGGGGGATAACCGGGGAGCTGTTTTTT. The chain links TRBV2 to TRBJ2-2, with D maybe TRBD1 (7 bases). This CDR3 comprises 14 residues. Trimming took off 6 bases at V and 5 bases at J, with 13 bases between the two ends. Germline assignment: CDR1 SNHLY and CDR2 FYNNEI.

The chain recombines TRBV6-6 with TRBJ1-5; no definite D call. The CDR3 totals 13 residues. CDR1 MNHNY and CDR2 SVGAGI come from the germline V gene (reference sequence). Deletions cut 6 bases from V and 1 base from J, with 7 bases between. The chain's CDR3 is CASRELSNQPQHF. The CDR3 nucleotides are TGTGCCAGCAGGGAGTTGAGCAATCAGCCCCAGCATTTT.

This clone was recorded once. The chain employs TRBV27 and TRBJ1-4; 8 bases match TRBD1. J gave up 7 bases and V 4 bases, and 5 bases lay outside the gene matches. CDR3 length: 14 residues. The germline V gene has CDR1 MNHEY and CDR2 SMNVEV (reference sequence). For the CDR3, the DNA is TGTGCCAGCAGTTGGACAGGGAGGGGTGAAAAACTGTTTTTT. Amino acids: CASSWTGRGEKLFF.

CDR3 residues: CASSLGRRREMTETQYF. CDR3 coding DNA: TGTGCCAGCAGCTTAGGACGCAGGCGGGAGATGACAGAGACCCAGTACTTC. This sequence joins TRBV11-2 and TRBJ2-5; 7 bases are shared with TRBD2. Per germline, CDR1 SGHAT and CDR2 FQNNGV. This CDR3 is built from 17 residues. V shed 1 base, J shed 4 bases, and the junction held 12 bases outside the gene matches.

This clone has only one observation. The CDR3 region has the DNA TGTGCCAGCAGTGACTCTGGACTTGAGTATGGCTACACCTTC. It encodes CASSDSGLEYGYTF. V is TRBV6-4 and J is TRBJ1-2; D is unclear. V lost 0 bases, J lost 5 bases, and 10 bases lay in between. The CDR3 sequence is 14 residues long. CDR1 is MRHNA and CDR2 is SNTAGT in the germline V gene.

V usage is TRBV6-1 and J usage is TRBJ1-5, with D perhaps TRBD1 (6 bases). Germline CDR1 MNHNS, CDR2 SASEGT. This CDR3 comprises 15 residues. V lost 1 base and J lost 2, with 9 bases in between. CDR3 bases: TGTGCCAGCAGTGAAGGTAGGACAGGCAATCAGCCCCAGCATTTT. It encodes CASSEGRTGNQPQHF.

V and J are TRBV20-1 and TRBJ1-4; 9 nucleotides agree with TRBD1. The CDR3 has 16 residues. With 3 bases clipped from V and 8 bases from J, the junction kept 13 bases outside the gene matches. Germline V lookup: CDR1 DFQATT, CDR2 SNEGSKA (reference sequence). The CDR3 region is CSASFPAGTGLEKLFF. For the CDR3, the DNA is TGCAGTGCTAGTTTCCCCGCCGGGACAGGGCTAGAAAAACTGTTTTTT.

This clone was observed once. V is TRBV29-1 and J is TRBJ1-1, with 8 bases fitting TRBD1. Germline CDR1 is SQVTM and CDR2 is ANQGSEA. V shed 7 bases, J shed 7 bases, and the junction held 5 bases outside the gene matches. The CDR3 totals 11 residues. Written as DNA, the CDR3 is TGCAGCGGCGGGACAGGAGGTGAAGCTTTCTTT. Amino acids: CSGGTGGEAFF.

This clone was detected once. V usage is TRBV4-1 and J usage is TRBJ1-2, with 9 bases aligning to TRBD1. Per the germline V gene, CDR1 is MGHRA and CDR2 is YSYEKL. The CDR3 is 15 amino acids. With V trimmed by 0 bases and J by 8 bases, 7 bases remained unmatched. Here the CDR3 reads CASSQDRTGAGGYTF. For the CDR3, the DNA is TGCGCCAGCAGCCAAGATCGGACAGGGGCGGGGGGCTACACCTTC.

The V gene is TRBV4-1, the J gene TRBJ1-1; 7 bases agree with TRBD1. V dropped 4 bases and J dropped 3; count of bases not matched to a gene: 11. Germline V gives CDR1 MGHRA, CDR2 YSYEKL. The CDR3 has 16 amino acids. This chain's CDR3 is CASSLPPQGGDTEAFF. DNA of the CDR3: TGCGCCAGCAGCCTCCCCCCTCAGGGGGGCGACACTGAAGCTTTCTTT.

J is TRBJ2-7 and V is TRBV2; TRBD1 aligns across 7 bases. Germline lookup yields CDR1 SNHLY and CDR2 FYNNEI. V shed 7 bases, J shed 2 bases, and the junction held 5 bases outside the gene matches. This CDR3 spans 13 amino acids. This chain's CDR3 is CASKTGLAYEQYF. The CDR3 region has the DNA TGTGCCAGCAAGACAGGGTTAGCCTACGAGCAGTACTTC.

The chain has TRBV5-4 and TRBJ2-7; 7 nucleotides align to TRBD1. This CDR3 is built from 14 residues. V lost 1 base and J lost 3; bases outside the gene matches: 4. From germline, CDR1 is SGHNT and CDR2 YYREEE (reference sequence). CDR3 amino acids: CASSLQQGSYEQYF. The CDR3 coding sequence is TGTGCCAGCAGCTTGCAACAGGGGAGCTACGAGCAGTACTTC.

V is TRBV6-1 and J is TRBJ2-1; TRBD2 aligns across 10 bases. The CDR3 length is 15 residues. V lost 3 bases and J lost 8; bases outside the gene matches: 7. Germline lookup yields CDR1 MNHNS and CDR2 SASEGT. CDR3 loop: CASSEASGRSDEQFF. For the CDR3, the DNA is TGTGCCAGCAGTGAGGCTAGCGGGAGAAGCGATGAGCAGTTCTTC.

CDR3 DNA: TGTGCCAGCAGTCCAACGACAGGGACTAATCAGCCCCAGCATTTT. Translation: CASSPTTGTNQPQHF. V is TRBV2 and J is TRBJ1-5; 7 nucleotides line up with TRBD1. Germline CDR1 reads SNHLY; CDR2 reads FYNNEI. The V and J ends lost 5 bases and 4 bases, in that order; junction bases with no gene match: 8. This CDR3 spans 15 amino acids.

This chain connects TRBV27 to TRBJ2-7; TRBD2 matches 11 bases. CDR3 length: 14 residues. V gave up 4 bases and J gave up 5 bases; unmatched junction bases: 4. CDR1 and CDR2 from the germline V gene are MNHEY and SMNVEV (reference sequence). The CDR3 is CASSSTSGKNEQYF. DNA for the CDR3: TGTGCCAGCAGTTCGACTAGCGGGAAGAACGAGCAGTACTTC.

The CDR3 DNA reads TGCGCCAGCAGCGGGGTTGGTAGCGGGAGAGTTAATGAGCAGTTCTTC. It specifies CASSGVGSGRVNEQFF. This chain uses TRBV4-1 with TRBJ2-1; 9 bases are a match to TRBD2. Germline V gives CDR1 MGHRA, CDR2 YSYEKL. J gave up 7 bases and V 5 bases, and 12 bases lay outside the gene matches. The CDR3 length is 16 residues.

The rearrangement joins TRBV27 to TRBJ2-5, with 7 nucleotides matching TRBD1. The CDR3 is 16 amino acids. J was trimmed by 5 bases and V by 7 bases; bases with no gene match: 16. The V gene's germline CDR1 is MNHEY and CDR2 SMNVEV (reference sequence). CDR3 residues: CASTQKYRGGGETQYF. DNA of the CDR3: TGTGCCAGCACTCAGAAGTATCGAGGGGGCGGGGAGACCCAGTACTTC.

This rearrangement joins TRBV12-5 to TRBJ2-3; D is possibly TRBD2 (6 bases). The length of the CDR3 is 16 residues. Germline-derived CDR1 and CDR2 are LGHNT and FRNRAP. With 5 bases removed from V and 2 bases from J, the gap between germline ends came to 17 bases. CDR3 sequence reads: CASGDGGVADTDTQYF. CDR3 DNA: TGTGCTAGTGGTGATGGAGGTGTAGCGGACACAGATACGCAGTATTTT.

The chain recombines TRBV9 with TRBJ2-1; 7 positions match TRBD1. The CDR3 runs 15 residues. Looked up from germline, CDR1 is SGDLS and CDR2 is YYNGEE. After removal of 4 bases from V and 7 bases from J, the junction contained 11 bases not matched to a gene. CDR3 in amino acids: CASSPDRQGWNEQFF. Written as DNA, the CDR3 is TGTGCCAGCAGCCCCGACCGACAGGGCTGGAATGAGCAGTTCTTC.

The chain uses TRBV5-4 and TRBJ1-2; 11 bases are shared with TRBD1. This CDR3 has 14 amino acids. The germline V gene encodes CDR1 SGHNT and CDR2 YYREEE (reference sequence). Unmatched junction bases numbered 7, after V lost 4 bases and J lost 8 bases. CDR3 bases: TGTGCCAGCAGCCTAACCGGGACAGGGGGAGGCTACACCTTC. This codes for CASSLTGTGGGYTF.

This clone has only a few counts. J is TRBJ1-6 and V is TRBV3-1 (or the pseudogene TRBV3-2), with 8 positions matching TRBD1. Germline V gene lookup returns CDR1 LGHDT and CDR2 YNNKEL (reference sequence). There are 18 residues in the CDR3. Trimming at V came to 1 base and at J to 10 bases, leaving 15 bases not matched to a gene. The CDR3 is CASSQGASLNRGGSPLHF. CDR3 sequence (DNA): TGTGCCAGCAGCCAAGGTGCCTCCTTGAACAGGGGGGGATCACCCCTCCACTTT.